Below, one T cell receptor beta chain is given with its context. What it binds is not known. This sample stems from a study of CD4 T cells in relation to SARS-CoV-2 and coronaviruses. Study details: ViraFEST: approximately 10-day antigen culture of PBMCs, then TCR beta CDR3 sequencing. Study outcomes and limitations: Crossreactivity was assessed only for spike protein, not other viral proteins. No donor gave both pre-pandemic and post-infection samples.

Some clones are missing from TCRdb's copy, which holds only in-frame ones; the method was immunoSEQ multiplex PCR. The table includes about 36,000 clones, approximately 80% detected once. The CDR3 is made up of 14 amino acids. Germline V gene lookup returns CDR1 MNHEY and CDR2 SVGAGI. The J segment lost 6 bases and the V segment lost 8 bases, leaving 12 bases of the junction unmatched. CD4 enrichment then naive enrichment separated naive from memory CD4+ cells. V gene TRBV6-5 combines with J gene TRBJ1-2, with TRBD1 matching 7 bases. This sequence was found in an adult with COVID-19. Material for sequencing was memory CD4+ T cells from PBMCs, cultured in vitro. CDR3 amino acids: CASLIGTEVNGYTF. Written as DNA, the CDR3 is TGTGCCAGCTTAATCGGGACAGAGGTAAATGGCTACACCTTC.